The 11 T cell receptor beta chains presented below share a single source sample, sequenced in a study of CD8 T cells in ankylosing spondylitis. TCRdb fed the 5' RACE reads into MiXCR, producing one record per CDR3 protein. The sample has roughly 130,000 distinct CDR3 sequences; roughly 8.4% are singletons. The sample taken for sequencing was synovial fluid, either unsorted or a sorted T cell fraction (not recorded which). These receptor sequences come from a male donor with ankylosing spondylitis.

This clonotype was found a few times. The V gene is TRBV20-1, the J gene TRBJ2-3; 12 nucleotides agree with TRBD2. The CDR3 is 20 amino acids. Germline lookup yields CDR1 DFQATT and CDR2 SNEGSKA (reference sequence). Germline trimming cut 6 bases from V and 3 bases from J; bases unmatched to any gene: 22. This CDR3 is CSATNPQLAGGHPWTDTQYF. DNA of the CDR3: TGCAGTGCCACGAACCCTCAACTAGCGGGGGGCCATCCGTGGACAGATACGCAGTATTTT.

Ten or more counts support this clonotype. V gene TRBV11-1 combines with J gene TRBJ2-3; 9 nucleotides agree with TRBD2. The ends lost 5 bases at V and 2 bases at J; junction bases unmatched: 14. This CDR3 is built from 18 residues. The V gene's germline CDR1 is SGHAT and CDR2 FQDESV (reference sequence). The CDR3 protein is CASSPMPGLALNTDTQYF. CDR3 nucleotide sequence: TGTGCCAGCAGCCCGATGCCGGGACTAGCACTGAACACAGATACGCAGTATTTT.

This clonotype was seen more than once but under ten times. V and J are TRBV4-2 and TRBJ1-4, with D maybe TRBD1 (5 bases). The V end lost 0 bases, the J end lost 5 bases, and 13 bases lay between the germline ends. The germline gives CDR1 LGHNA, CDR2 YNFKEQ. This CDR3 comprises 16 residues. CDR3 sequence: CASSQDGASRNEKLFF. In nucleotides, the CDR3 is TGTGCCAGCAGCCAAGATGGGGCCTCTAGGAATGAAAAACTGTTTTTT.

This clonotype has a count of ten or more. V and J are TRBV19 and TRBJ2-1, with TRBD2 as a possible D gene (5 bases). The CDR3 is 17 residues long. Germline V gene sequence: CDR1 LNHDA, CDR2 SQIVND (reference sequence). V dropped 2 bases and J dropped 6 bases, with 20 bases sitting between them. CDR3 residues: CASSISSVSGYSNEQFF. The CDR3 DNA sequence: TGTGCCAGTAGTATATCCTCAGTGAGCGGCTACAGCAATGAGCAGTTCTTC. The variable domain in full, with the rest retrieved from reference TRBV19 and TRBJ2-1, is DGGITQSPKYLFRKEGQNVTLSCEQNLNHDAMYWYRQDPGQGLRLIYYSQIVNDFQKGDIAEGYSVSREKKESFPLTVTSAQKNPTAFYLCASSISSVSGYSNEQFFGPGTRLTVL.

This chain uses TRBV10-3 with TRBJ1-5; 9 bases agree with TRBD1. The CDR3 covers 15 residues. V gave up 10 bases and J gave up 0 bases; unmatched junction bases: 7. Germline V gives CDR1 ENHRY, CDR2 SYGVKD. The CDR3 protein is CATSGQGLSNQPQHF. The CDR3 coding sequence is TGTGCCACATCGGGACAGGGCCTTAGCAATCAGCCCCAGCATTTT.

This clonotype was observed many times. The chain uses TRBV6-5 and TRBJ2-5, with unresolved D. V lost 6 bases, J lost 5 bases, and 10 bases lay in between. The CDR3 extends over 12 amino acids. The germline V gene encodes CDR1 MNHEY and CDR2 SVGAGI. CDR3 nucleotides: TGTGCCAGCAGCTCCCCCCTTGAGACCCAGTACTTC. Translating it yields CASSSPLETQYF.

The CDR3 nucleotides are TGTGCCAGCAGACCCGGACGGAGGGGGGGCTACACCTTC. Protein sequence: CASRPGRRGGYTF. The rearrangement uses TRBV28 and TRBJ1-2, with D perhaps matching TRBD1 (6 bases). V gave up 6 bases and J gave up 8 bases, with 16 bases separating them. The CDR3 consists of 13 residues. In germline, CDR1 is MDHEN, CDR2 SYDVKM.

This clonotype has a handful of counts. The gene calls are TRBV7-9 and TRBJ2-4; a weak D match, TRBD1 (5 bases). CDR3 length equals 13 residues. Germline V lookup: CDR1 SEHNR, CDR2 FQNEAQ (reference sequence). The V end was cut by 2 bases, the J end by 7 bases, with 9 bases between. CDR3 amino acids: CASSLIAGNIQYF. Written as DNA, the CDR3 is TGTGCCAGCAGCTTAATAGCAGGGAACATTCAGTACTTC.

This chain joins TRBV3-1 and TRBJ2-7, with D perhaps matching TRBD1 (6 bases). The ends were cut back, 2 bases at V and 3 bases at J, with 11 bases in the middle. Germline CDR1 and CDR2: LGHDT and YNNKEL (reference sequence). The length of the CDR3 is 14 residues. CDR3 in DNA: TGTGCCAGCAGCCAACAGGGGAATAGCTACGAGCAGTACTTC. Encoded protein: CASSQQGNSYEQYF.

This clonotype was counted a few times. Germline is not matched at one junction end, which may reflect a read error. As DNA, the CDR3 is TGTGCCAGCAGCTTAGGGACGACCAATGCGCAGTTCTTC. The encoded protein is CASSLGTTNAQFF. The chain combines TRBV7-2 with TRBJ2-1; D is undetermined. CDR1 is SGHTA, CDR2 FQGNSA, per germline. The CDR3 runs to 13 residues. The variable domain in full, with the rest retrieved from reference TRBV7-2 and TRBJ2-1, is GAGVSQSPSNKVTEKGKDVELRCDPISGHTALYWYRQSLGQGLEFLIYFQGNSAPDKSGLPSDRFSAERTGGSVSTLTIQRTQQEDSAVYLCASSLGTTNAQFFGPGTRLTVL.

The chain recombines TRBV5-1 with TRBJ1-1; 7 bases are shared with TRBD1. The trim removed 2 bases at V and 3 bases at J, leaving 7 bases unmatched. From germline, CDR1 is SGHRS and CDR2 YFSETQ. The CDR3 consists of 15 residues. CDR3 region: CASSFGDREYTEAFF. CDR3 nucleotide sequence: TGCGCCAGCAGCTTCGGGGACAGAGAGTACACTGAAGCTTTCTTT. Complete variable domain (other parts from reference TRBV5-1 and TRBJ1-1): KAGVTQTPRYLIKTRGQQVTLSCSPISGHRSVSWYQQTPGQGLQFLFEYFSETQRNKGNFPGRFSGRQFSNSRSEMNVSTLELGDSALYLCASSFGDREYTEAFFGQGTRLTVV.